Sequencing of this T cell receptor (beta chain) was carried out in a study of beta chain features in type 1 diabetes. Isolated RNA was reverse transcribed in full, so expressed TCRB transcripts were sequenced. TCRdb's table, derived via immunoSEQ multiplex PCR, lists solely in-frame clones and lacks some. The sample shows 300,000 or so clones, roughly 8% of them seen only once. Germline V lookup: CDR1 MNHNY, CDR2 SVGAGI (reference sequence). The CDR3 spans 16 residues. The V and J ends lost 5 bases and 7 bases, in that order; junction bases with no gene match: 11. The table lists this clone with a few counts.

The chain employs TRBV6-6 and TRBJ1-5, with 10 nucleotides matching TRBD1. The sequencing sample was made of central memory CD4+ T cells from blood. This TCR derives from a woman aged 18 to 35 in good health. CDR3 region: CASSNTGTGVGQPQHF. CDR3 DNA sequence: TGTGCCAGCAGTAACACCGGGACAGGGGTGGGGCAGCCCCAGCATTTT.